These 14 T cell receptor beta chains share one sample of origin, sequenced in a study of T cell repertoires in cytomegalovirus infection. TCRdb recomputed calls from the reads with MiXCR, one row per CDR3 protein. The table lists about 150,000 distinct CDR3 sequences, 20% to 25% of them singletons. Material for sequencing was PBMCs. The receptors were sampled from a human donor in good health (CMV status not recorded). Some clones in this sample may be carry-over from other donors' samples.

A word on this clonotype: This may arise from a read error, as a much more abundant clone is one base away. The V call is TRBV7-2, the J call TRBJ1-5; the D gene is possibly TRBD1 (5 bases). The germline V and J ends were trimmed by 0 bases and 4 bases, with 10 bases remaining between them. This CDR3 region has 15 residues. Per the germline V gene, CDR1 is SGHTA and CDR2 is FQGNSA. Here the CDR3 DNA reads TGTGCCAGCAGCTTAGCAGGGGTGATAAATCAGCCCCAGCATTTT. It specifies CASSLAGVINQPQHF.

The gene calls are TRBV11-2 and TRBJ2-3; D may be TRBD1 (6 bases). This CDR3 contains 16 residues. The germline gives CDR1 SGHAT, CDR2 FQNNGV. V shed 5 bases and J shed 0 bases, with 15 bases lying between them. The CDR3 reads CASSTRTVTSTDTQYF. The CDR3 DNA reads TGTGCCAGCAGCACTCGGACAGTTACTAGCACAGATACGCAGTATTTT.

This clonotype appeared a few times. CDR3 sequence (DNA): TGTGCCAGCAGCGCCGACAGGTCAAATTCTAAGGGCTACACCTTC. It yields the protein CASSADRSNSKGYTF. The chain employs TRBV7-8 and TRBJ1-2, with TRBD1 as a possible D gene (6 bases). Per the germline V gene, CDR1 is SGHVS and CDR2 is FQNEAQ. The CDR3 extends over 15 amino acids. V was pared by 5 bases and J by 8 bases, with 21 bases between. Drawing the rest from reference TRBV7-8 and TRBJ1-2, the complete variable domain is GAGVSQSPRYKVAKRGQDVALRCDPISGHVSLFWYQQALGQGPEFLTYFQNEAQLDKSGLPSDRFFAERPEGSVSTLKIQRTQQEDSAVYLCASSADRSNSKGYTFGSGTRLTVV.

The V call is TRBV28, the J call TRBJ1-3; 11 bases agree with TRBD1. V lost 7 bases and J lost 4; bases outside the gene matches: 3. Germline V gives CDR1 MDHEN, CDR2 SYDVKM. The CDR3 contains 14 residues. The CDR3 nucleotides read TGTGCCAGCACCCGGGACAGGGGGGGAAACACCATATATTTT. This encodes CASTRDRGGNTIYF.

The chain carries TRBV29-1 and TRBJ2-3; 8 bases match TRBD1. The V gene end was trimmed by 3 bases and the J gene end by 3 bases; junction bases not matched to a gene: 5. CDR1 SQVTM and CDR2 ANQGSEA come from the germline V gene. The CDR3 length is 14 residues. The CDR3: CSVDTGGRTDTQYF. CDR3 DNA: TGCAGCGTTGATACAGGGGGTCGAACAGATACGCAGTATTTT.

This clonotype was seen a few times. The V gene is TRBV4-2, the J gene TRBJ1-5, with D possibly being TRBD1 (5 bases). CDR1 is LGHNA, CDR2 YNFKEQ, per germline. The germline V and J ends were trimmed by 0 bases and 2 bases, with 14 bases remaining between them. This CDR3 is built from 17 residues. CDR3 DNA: TGTGCCAGCAGCCAAGAAATGGGCCAGGGTGGCAATCAGCCCCAGCATTTT. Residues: CASSQEMGQGGNQPQHF.

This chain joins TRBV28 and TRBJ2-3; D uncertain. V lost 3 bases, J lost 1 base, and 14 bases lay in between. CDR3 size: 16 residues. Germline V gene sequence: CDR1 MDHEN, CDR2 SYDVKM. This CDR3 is CASSLMAGEGTDTQYF. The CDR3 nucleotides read TGTGCCAGCAGTTTGATGGCAGGTGAGGGCACAGATACGCAGTATTTT.

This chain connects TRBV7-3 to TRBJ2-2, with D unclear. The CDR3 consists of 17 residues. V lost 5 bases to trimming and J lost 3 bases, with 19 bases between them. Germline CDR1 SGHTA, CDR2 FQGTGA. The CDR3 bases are TGTGCCAGCAGCCCCGATGGGAAGGGCCTGGACACCGGGGAGCTGTTTTTT. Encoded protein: CASSPDGKGLDTGELFF. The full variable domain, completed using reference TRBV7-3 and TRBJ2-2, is GAGVSQTPSNKVTEKGKYVELRCDPISGHTALYWYRQSLGQGPEFLIYFQGTGAADDSGLPNDRFFAVRPEGSVSTLKIQRTERGDSAVYLCASSPDGKGLDTGELFFGEGSRLTVL.

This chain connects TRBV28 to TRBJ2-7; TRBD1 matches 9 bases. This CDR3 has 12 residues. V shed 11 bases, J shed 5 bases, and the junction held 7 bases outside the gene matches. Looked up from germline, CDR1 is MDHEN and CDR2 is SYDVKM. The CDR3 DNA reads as TGTGCCTGCGGGACAGGGAGACACGAGCAGTACTTC. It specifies CACGTGRHEQYF. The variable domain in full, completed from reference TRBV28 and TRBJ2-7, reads DVKVTQSSRYLVKRTGEKVFLECVQDMDHENMFWYRQDPGLGLRLIYFSYDVKMKEKGDIPEGYSVSREKKERFSLILESASTNQTSMYLCACGTGRHEQYFGPGTRLTVT.

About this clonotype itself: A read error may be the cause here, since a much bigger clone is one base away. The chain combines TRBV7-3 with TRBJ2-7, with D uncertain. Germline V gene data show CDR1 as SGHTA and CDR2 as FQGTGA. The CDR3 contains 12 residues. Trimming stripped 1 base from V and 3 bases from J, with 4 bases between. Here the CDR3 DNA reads TGTGCCAGCAGCTTAAAGGTCTACGAGCAGTACTTC. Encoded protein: CASSLKVYEQYF.

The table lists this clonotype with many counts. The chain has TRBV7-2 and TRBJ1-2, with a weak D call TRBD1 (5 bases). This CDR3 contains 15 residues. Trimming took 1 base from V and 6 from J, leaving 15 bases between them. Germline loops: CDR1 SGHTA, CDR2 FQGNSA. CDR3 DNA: TGTGCCAGCAGCTTAGGCCGGGGGTTGGGGGATGGCTACACCTTC. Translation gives CASSLGRGLGDGYTF.

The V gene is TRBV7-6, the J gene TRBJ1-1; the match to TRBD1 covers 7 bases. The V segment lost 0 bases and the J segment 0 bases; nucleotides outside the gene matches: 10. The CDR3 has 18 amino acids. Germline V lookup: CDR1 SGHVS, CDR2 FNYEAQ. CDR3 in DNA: TGTGCCAGCAGCTTAGCCCACAGGGGCCGGCTTATGAACACTGAAGCTTTCTTT. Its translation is CASSLAHRGRLMNTEAFF.

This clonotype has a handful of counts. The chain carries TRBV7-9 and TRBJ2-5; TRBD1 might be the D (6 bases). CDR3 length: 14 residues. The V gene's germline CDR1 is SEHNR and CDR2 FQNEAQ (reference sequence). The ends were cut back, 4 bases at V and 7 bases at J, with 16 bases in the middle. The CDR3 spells CASSYLRDKATQYF. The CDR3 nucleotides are TGTGCCAGCAGCTACCTCCGGGACAAGGCGACCCAGTACTTC.

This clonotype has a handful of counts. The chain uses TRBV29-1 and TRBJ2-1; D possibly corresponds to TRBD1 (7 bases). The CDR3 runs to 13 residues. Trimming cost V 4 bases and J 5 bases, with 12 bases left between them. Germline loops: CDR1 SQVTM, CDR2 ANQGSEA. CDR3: CSVARGVNNEQFF. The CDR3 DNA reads TGCAGCGTTGCCAGGGGGGTTAACAATGAGCAGTTCTTC.